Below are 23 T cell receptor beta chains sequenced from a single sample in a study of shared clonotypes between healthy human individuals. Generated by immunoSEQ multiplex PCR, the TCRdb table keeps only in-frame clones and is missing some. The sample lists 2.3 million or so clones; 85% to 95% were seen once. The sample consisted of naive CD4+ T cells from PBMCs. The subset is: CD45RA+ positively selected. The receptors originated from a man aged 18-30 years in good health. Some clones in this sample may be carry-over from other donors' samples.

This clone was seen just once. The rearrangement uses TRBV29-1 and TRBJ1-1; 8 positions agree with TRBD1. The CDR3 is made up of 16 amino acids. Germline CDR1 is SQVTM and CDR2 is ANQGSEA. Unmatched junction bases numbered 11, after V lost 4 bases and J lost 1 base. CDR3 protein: CSVGGWTGKKNTEAFF. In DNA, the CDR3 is TGCAGCGTTGGGGGGTGGACAGGGAAGAAGAACACTGAAGCTTTCTTT. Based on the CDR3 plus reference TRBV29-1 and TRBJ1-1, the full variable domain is SAVISQKPSRDICQRGTSLTIQCQVDSQVTMMFWYRQQPGQSLTLIATANQGSEATYESGFVIDKFPISRPNLTFSTLTVSNMSPEDSSIYLCSVGGWTGKKNTEAFFGQGTRLTVV.

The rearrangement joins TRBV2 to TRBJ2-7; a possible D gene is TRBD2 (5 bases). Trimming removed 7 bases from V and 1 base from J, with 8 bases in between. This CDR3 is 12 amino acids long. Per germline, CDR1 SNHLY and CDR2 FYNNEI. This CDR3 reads CASTRTSYEQYF. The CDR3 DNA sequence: TGTGCCAGCACCAGGACTTCCTACGAGCAGTACTTC.

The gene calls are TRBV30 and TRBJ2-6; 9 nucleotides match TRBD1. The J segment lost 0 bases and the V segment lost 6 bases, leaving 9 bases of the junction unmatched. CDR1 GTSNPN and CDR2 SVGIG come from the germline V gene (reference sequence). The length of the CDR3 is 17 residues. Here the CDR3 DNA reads TGTGCCTGTACCCGGGACAGGGTTTCCTCTGGGGCCAACGTCCTGACTTTC. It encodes CACTRDRVSSGANVLTF. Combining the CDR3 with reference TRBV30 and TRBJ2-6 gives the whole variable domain SQTIHQWPATLVQPVGSPLSLECTVEGTSNPNLYWYRQAAGRGLQLLFYSVGIGQISSEVPQNLSASRPQDRQFILSSKKLLLSDSGFYLCACTRDRVSSGANVLTFGAGSRLTVL.

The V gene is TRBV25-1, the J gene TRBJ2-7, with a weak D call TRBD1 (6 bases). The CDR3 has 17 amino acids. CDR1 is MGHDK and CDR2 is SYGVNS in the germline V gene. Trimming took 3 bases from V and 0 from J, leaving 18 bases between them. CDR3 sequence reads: CASSDDQGIIGSYEQYF. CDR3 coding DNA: TGTGCCAGCAGTGACGACCAGGGGATAATAGGCTCCTACGAGCAGTACTTC.

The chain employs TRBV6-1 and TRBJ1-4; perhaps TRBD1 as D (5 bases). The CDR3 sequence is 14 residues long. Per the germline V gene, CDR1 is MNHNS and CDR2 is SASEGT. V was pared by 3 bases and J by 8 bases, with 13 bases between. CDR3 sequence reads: CASSDIRRGEKLFF. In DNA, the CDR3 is TGTGCCAGCAGTGACATCCGGAGGGGAGAAAAACTGTTTTTT.

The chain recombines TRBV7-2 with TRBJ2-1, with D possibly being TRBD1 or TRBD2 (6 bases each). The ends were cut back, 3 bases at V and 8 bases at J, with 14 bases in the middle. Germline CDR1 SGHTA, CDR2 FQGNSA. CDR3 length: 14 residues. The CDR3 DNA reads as TGTGCCAGCAGCTTTCAGTCGAGGGGGGATGAGCAGTTCTTC. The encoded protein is CASSFQSRGDEQFF.

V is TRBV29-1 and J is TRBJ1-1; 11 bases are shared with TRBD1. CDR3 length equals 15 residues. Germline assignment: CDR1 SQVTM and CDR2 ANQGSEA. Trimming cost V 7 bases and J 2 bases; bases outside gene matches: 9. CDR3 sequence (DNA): TGCAGCGCTATAGGACAGGGGGCCCCCAACACTGAAGCTTTCTTT. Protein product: CSAIGQGAPNTEAFF. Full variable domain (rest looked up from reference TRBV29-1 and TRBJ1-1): SAVISQKPSRDICQRGTSLTIQCQVDSQVTMMFWYRQQPGQSLTLIATANQGSEATYESGFVIDKFPISRPNLTFSTLTVSNMSPEDSSIYLCSAIGQGAPNTEAFFGQGTRLTVV.

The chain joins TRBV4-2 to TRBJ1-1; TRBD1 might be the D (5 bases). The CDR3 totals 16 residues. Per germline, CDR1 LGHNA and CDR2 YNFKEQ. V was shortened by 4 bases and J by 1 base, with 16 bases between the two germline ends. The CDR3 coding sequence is TGTGCCAGCAGCCCGGAGACAGAAACACCGAACACTGAAGCTTTCTTT. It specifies CASSPETETPNTEAFF.

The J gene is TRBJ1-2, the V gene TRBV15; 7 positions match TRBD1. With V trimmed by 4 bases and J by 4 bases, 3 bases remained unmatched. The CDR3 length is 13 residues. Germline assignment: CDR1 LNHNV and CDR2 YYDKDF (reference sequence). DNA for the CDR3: TGTGCCACCAGCACTGACAGGGTCTATGGCTACACCTTC. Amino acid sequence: CATSTDRVYGYTF.

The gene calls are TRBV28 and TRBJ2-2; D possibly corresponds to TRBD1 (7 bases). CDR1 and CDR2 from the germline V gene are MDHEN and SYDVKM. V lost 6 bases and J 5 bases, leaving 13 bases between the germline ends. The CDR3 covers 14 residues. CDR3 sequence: CASRGGQKTGELFF. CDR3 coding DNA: TGTGCCAGCAGGGGGGGACAGAAGACCGGGGAGCTGTTTTTT.

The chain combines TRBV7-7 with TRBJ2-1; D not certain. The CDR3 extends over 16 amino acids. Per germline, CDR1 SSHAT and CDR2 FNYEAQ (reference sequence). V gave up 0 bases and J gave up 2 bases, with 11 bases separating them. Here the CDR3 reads CASSLAWAGAYNEQFF. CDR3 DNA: TGTGCCAGCAGCTTAGCCTGGGCAGGAGCCTACAATGAGCAGTTCTTC.

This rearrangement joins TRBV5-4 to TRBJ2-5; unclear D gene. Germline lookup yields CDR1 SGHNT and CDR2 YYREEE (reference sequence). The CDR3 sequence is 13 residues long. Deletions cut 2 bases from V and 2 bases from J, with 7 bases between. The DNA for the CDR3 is TGTGCCAGCAGCTTTCGGCCGCAAGAGACCCAGTACTTC. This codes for CASSFRPQETQYF.

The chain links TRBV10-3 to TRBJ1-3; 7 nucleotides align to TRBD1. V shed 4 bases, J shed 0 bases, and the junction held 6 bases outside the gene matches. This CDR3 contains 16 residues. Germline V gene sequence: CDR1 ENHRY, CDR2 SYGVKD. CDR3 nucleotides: TGTGCCATCAGTGGCGGGACAGCCAACTCTGGAAACACCATATATTTT. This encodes CAISGGTANSGNTIYF.

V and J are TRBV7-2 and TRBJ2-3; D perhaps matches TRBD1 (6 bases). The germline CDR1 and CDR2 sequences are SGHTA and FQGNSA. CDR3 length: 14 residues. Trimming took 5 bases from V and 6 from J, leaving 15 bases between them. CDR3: CASSPGAAPDTQYF. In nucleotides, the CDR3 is TGTGCCAGCAGCCCAGGGGCGGCCCCGGATACGCAGTATTTT.

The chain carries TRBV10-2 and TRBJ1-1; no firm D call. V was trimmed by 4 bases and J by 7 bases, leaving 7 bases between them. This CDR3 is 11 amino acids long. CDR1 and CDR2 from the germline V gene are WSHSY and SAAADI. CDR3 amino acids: CASSVYGEAFF. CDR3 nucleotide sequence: TGCGCCAGCAGTGTATACGGTGAAGCTTTCTTT.

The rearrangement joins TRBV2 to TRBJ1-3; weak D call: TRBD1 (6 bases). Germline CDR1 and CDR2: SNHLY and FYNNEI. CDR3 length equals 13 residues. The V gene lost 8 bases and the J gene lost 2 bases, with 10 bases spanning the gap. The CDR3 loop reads CASGRDTGNTIYF. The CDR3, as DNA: TGTGCCAGCGGCCGGGACACTGGAAACACCATATATTTT. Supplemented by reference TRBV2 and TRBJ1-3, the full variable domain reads EPEVTQTPSHQVTQMGQEVILRCVPISNHLYFYWYRQILGQKVEFLVSFYNNEISEKSEIFDDQFSVERPDGSNFTLKIRSTKLEDSAMYFCASGRDTGNTIYFGEGSWLTVV.

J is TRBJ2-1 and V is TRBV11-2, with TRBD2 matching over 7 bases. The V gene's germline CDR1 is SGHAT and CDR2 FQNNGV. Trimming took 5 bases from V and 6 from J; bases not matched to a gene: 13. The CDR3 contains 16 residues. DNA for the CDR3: TGTGCCAGCAGCGACCGGCTTCTCCTAGCGGTCAATGAGCAGTTCTTC. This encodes CASSDRLLLAVNEQFF.

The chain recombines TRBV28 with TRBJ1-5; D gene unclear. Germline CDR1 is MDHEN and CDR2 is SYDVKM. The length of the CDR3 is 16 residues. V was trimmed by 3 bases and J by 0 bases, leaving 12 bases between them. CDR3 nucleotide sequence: TGTGCCAGCAGTTTCGAGGGAGCCTATAGCAATCAGCCCCAGCATTTT. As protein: CASSFEGAYSNQPQHF.

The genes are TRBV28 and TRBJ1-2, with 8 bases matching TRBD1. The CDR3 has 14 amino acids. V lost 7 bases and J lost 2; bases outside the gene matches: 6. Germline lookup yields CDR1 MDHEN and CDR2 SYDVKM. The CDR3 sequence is CASTGGAGNYGYTF. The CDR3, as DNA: TGTGCCAGCACAGGGGGCGCAGGAAACTATGGCTACACCTTC.

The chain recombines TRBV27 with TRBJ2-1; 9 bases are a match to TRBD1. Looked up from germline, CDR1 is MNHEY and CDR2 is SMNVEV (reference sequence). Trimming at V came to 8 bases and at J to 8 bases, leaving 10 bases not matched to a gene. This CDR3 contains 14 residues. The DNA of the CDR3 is TGTGCCAGCGCCATAAACAGGGGGCGGGATGAGCAGTTCTTC. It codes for CASAINRGRDEQFF.

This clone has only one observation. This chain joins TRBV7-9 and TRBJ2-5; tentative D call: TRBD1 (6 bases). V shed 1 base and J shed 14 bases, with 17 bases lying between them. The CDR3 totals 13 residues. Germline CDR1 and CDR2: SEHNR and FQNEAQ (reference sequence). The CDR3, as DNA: TGTGCCAGCAGCTTAGAATCCGGCAGGGGCGTCTACTTC. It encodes CASSLESGRGVYF.

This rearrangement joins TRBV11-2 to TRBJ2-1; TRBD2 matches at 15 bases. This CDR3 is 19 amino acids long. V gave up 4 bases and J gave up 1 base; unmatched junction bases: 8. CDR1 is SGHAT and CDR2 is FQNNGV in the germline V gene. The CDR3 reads CASSSRTSGRAVSYNEQFF. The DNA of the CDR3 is TGTGCCAGCAGCTCTCGGACTAGCGGGAGGGCCGTATCCTACAATGAGCAGTTCTTC.

The CDR3: CASNRGGGGELFF. DNA of the CDR3: TGTGCCAGCAACCGTGGGGGTGGCGGGGAGCTGTTTTTT. This sequence joins TRBV28 and TRBJ2-2; D is tentatively TRBD1 or TRBD2 (5 bases each). V was cut by 7 bases and J by 7 bases, with 13 bases left in between. Germline V CDR1 and CDR2: MDHEN, SYDVKM. CDR3 size: 13 residues.